This TCR beta chain stems from a study of cytomegalovirus exposure and HLA in healthy donors (dated by TCRdb to between 2016 and 2019). The study in broad terms: In an earlier analysis of under 750 of the donors, approximately 260 Gb of sequence data and approximately 120 million unique TCR beta sequences from roughly 180 million T cells were reported. On average, around 240,000 unique TCR beta nucleotide sequences were sequenced per donor among 398 genotyped donors of the cohort, with roughly 20% of those sequences being non-productive. To predict cytomegalovirus infection status, the study brought together high-throughput TCR immunosequencing, statistical association of individual TCRs with disease status, and machine learning. Of the roughly 400 genotyped donors, approximately 83% fell in the genetic ancestry cluster associated with self-reported Caucasian donors. Every repertoire in the discovery cohort had been generated on one and the same sequencing platform. The study aimed to test whether signatures of past pathogen exposure could be identified by cataloging public T cell receptors. The study used immunosequencing to profile the T cell repertoires of approximately 640 subjects and linked those repertoires to cytomegalovirus serostatus. Four to six DR-DQ haplotypes were handled as single units for association and clustering, since linkage in the cohort was strong. In the later analysis, no new phenotypic data were used to find candidate immune exposures; instead, reliance was placed on TCR beta sequences and their occurrence across donors. In a later genetic analysis, genome-wide SNP genotypes for about 65% of the roughly 700 donors were used, and that subset was treated as a discovery cohort. HLA typing included class I and class II loci at four-digit resolution. Donor age, sex, ethnicity and CMV serostatus were compiled alongside the repertoire data. Approximately 300 gigabases of sequencing data and roughly 81 million unique TCR sequences made up an early release that covered over 550 HLA-typed donors. An earlier analysis of 587 of the donors applied high-throughput TCR beta sequencing to assess whether each TCR beta V gene segment acted as functional or pseudogenic. In addition to the first cohort of roughly 700 subjects, a separate validation cohort of some 120 different subjects was used. The number of donors typed differed by locus, with 629-630 for A, B, C, DRB1 and DQB1, around 520 for DQA1, 600 to 610 for DPA1, and under 490 for DPB1. A later analysis re-examined previously published TCR beta repertoires from around 670 donors and added high-resolution HLA genotyping to investigate patterns of TCR occurrence.

Beyond this particular receptor, the publication reports: Correlated functional status among segregating V segments might reflect linkage disequilibrium, but an unknown experimental factor could not be ruled out. In a later analysis, TCR association rates were found to vary across HLA loci, with the most associated TCRs seen for DRB1 alleles and the fewest for HLA-C alleles. The classifier was reported to diagnose cytomegalovirus status with high specificity and sensitivity in both the original cohort and the validation cohort. Some IMGT-functional V segments, including TRBV6-2 and TRBV6-3, could not be told apart with the 87-base-pair reads, so those segments were excluded. Several of the top co-occurrence clusters appeared to be linked to parvovirus B19, influenza, CMV and Epstein-Barr virus, according to a later analysis. Most TCR sequences were observed very rarely across donors, whereas some public TCRs were present in many individuals. In vitro tests confirmed that a few of the cytomegalovirus-associated TCR beta chains recognize cytomegalovirus antigens. Some 16 rarely observed V segments, including chromosome 9 orphons, were excluded from the earlier analysis of about 600 of the donors because counts were too low. The sequencing pipeline was judged likely to have produced a cluster of highly shared sequence variants as a technical artifact. For the cohort, immune exposure information was limited to CMV serostatus. Compared with the 666-donor mean, donors in an Asian-associated ancestry cluster had fewer N-insertions in productive TCRs, according to a later genetic analysis. A further reported finding was that TCR beta sequences accurately predicted the HLA-A and HLA-B alleles for most subjects in the first cohort. The study listed approximately 160 TCR beta chains as associated with cytomegalovirus. Because HLA typing was missing for some donors at each locus, association tests included only the typed subset. At a false discovery rate of 0.05, a later analysis linked 16,000 or so TCR beta sequences to specific HLA alleles. Roughly uniform sequencing depth across donors was assumed in presence/absence analyses, although this assumption may not hold. In a later genetic analysis, a missense DCLRE1C variant was associated with V-gene and J-gene trimming of TCR beta chains, and the association was replicated in an independent cohort. Compared with equally common non-associated chains, HLA-associated TCR beta chains in a later analysis were more clonally expanded and had lower generation probabilities. It was suggested by the authors that the approach could potentially be generalized to other disease states and immunological phenotypes. In an earlier analysis of 587 of the donors, most TCR beta V segments appeared in productive rearrangements about 87% or about 30% of the time, broadly matching IMGT annotations. The cohort was sequenced for TCR beta chains only, and without alpha or paired-chain data the features that could be detected were limited. A later analysis found that most CMV-associated TCR beta chains appeared HLA-restricted, with HLA associations seemingly driven largely by CMV exposure. Assigning TCR associations to individual alleles was difficult when HLA alleles, especially DR and DQ, strongly co-occurred.

There are 12 amino acids in the CDR3, from cysteine to phenylalanine inclusive. Only the CDR3 part of the read is kept: 36 bases, read in frame from the first base. The junction shows trimming of 6 bases on V and 2 bases on J, and the gene matches do not reach 2 bases of it. CDR1 and CDR2 were assigned from the germline V gene as SQVTM and ANQGSEA. The cohort consisted of hundreds of healthy bone marrow donors. Cohort members were all nominally healthy when sampled, although unrecorded immune exposures were likely present. The donor tested CMV seropositive, placing the donor among the 250 to 350 seropositive members of the cohort. A peripheral blood sample was collected from each donor, and TCR beta sequencing was performed on peripheral blood mononuclear cells. Genomic DNA extraction from the blood cell samples was performed with the Qiagen DNeasy Blood Extraction Kit. To prepare the library, the immunoSEQ multiplex PCR assay was applied. For the multiplex PCR, a mixture combining 60 forward primers for TCR Vbeta segments and 13 reverse primers for TCR Jbeta segments was used. Amplification of the CDR3 region of rearranged TCR beta genes was performed with a multiplex PCR assay on genomic DNA. The amplified TCR beta libraries were sequenced on the Illumina HiSeq System as 87-base-pair reads. In the authors' own workflow: In a later analysis, around 80 million unique TCR beta chains were counted across the approximately 670 repertoires, and approximately 11 million of these chains were shared by at least two donors. A nearest-neighbor algorithm error-corrected the raw reads and collapsed the reads into unique sequences, merging closely related sequences to remove PCR and sequencing errors. CDR3 sequences were aligned to IMGT reference sequences to assign V, D and J gene segments. For a sequence to be retained, at least a six-nucleotide match to both a V gene segment and a J gene segment was required. Rearrangements were classified as productive when the CDR3 lacked stop codons and remained in frame with V and J, and all other rearrangements were classified as non-productive. CDR3 was defined by IMGT convention, running from the second conserved V-encoded cysteine to the conserved J-encoded phenylalanine. Sequences without an unambiguous match to a single V gene segment were excluded from the earlier analysis of over 500 of the donors. An earlier analysis of several hundred of the donors called V segments functional above 56.7% productive rearrangements and segregating when the between-donor standard deviation exceeded 5%. To diagnose cytomegalovirus status from the catalog of TCR beta chain sequences, a statistical classification framework was built. A later analysis assigned V and J genes by comparing TCR nucleotide sequences with IMGT/GENE-DB human TR gene sequences. The TCRdist pipeline was used in a later analysis to assign CDR3 sequences and most-parsimonious VDJ recombination scenarios. A later analysis defined each TCR beta chain by its CDR3 amino acid sequence plus V-gene family, and excluded reads lacking a unique V-gene family. As a way to deal with suspected cross-contamination and a sequencing artifact, a later analysis dropped nearly 600 nucleotide sequences that were highly shared and had low generation probability. In a later analysis, a clonal expansion index for each public chain was calculated from normalized within-repertoire ranks of inferred template counts. Generation probabilities in a later analysis came from a VDJ recombination model fitted to out-of-frame rearrangements, and those results were checked against IGoR. A later analysis scored TCR-TCR, TCR-HLA and TCR-CMV co-occurrence with hypergeometric tests, applying a repertoire-size bias correction to TCR pairs. A later analysis estimated false discovery rates by permuting HLA or CMV assignments 20 times. A later analysis grouped co-occurring TCRs with DBSCAN, adding TCRdist sequence similarity when clustering within HLA-allele-positive subsets. Repertoires with fewer than 30,000 or more than 120,000 public chains were left out of co-occurrence clustering, as were a few repertoires with anomalous nucleotide sharing. Drawn from immuneACCESS, this table holds only the in-frame rearrangements with V and J called that TCRdb kept. Clones are partly lost; checked studies trace under half to an unresolved V gene and leave the rest unexplained. Clone size and the V and J calls come from that table; the DNA yielded D and trimming. The sample table contains approximately 110,000 clones; only one count was recorded for about two thirds of them. The ten largest clones capture 8% to 9.5% of the sample.

This clone appeared many times. Its antigen remains undetermined. Per-base quality was not reported, and no clone a single base away is much larger than it. The material sequenced was PBMCs. The sequence was collected from a young man in good health and CMV-seropositive. The V and J genes are TRBV29-1 and TRBJ1-1; 8 of the junction bases match TRBD1. The sequenced DNA: TGCAGCGTCGACAGGGGAAACACTGAAGCTTTCTTT. This encodes CSVDRGNTEAFF.